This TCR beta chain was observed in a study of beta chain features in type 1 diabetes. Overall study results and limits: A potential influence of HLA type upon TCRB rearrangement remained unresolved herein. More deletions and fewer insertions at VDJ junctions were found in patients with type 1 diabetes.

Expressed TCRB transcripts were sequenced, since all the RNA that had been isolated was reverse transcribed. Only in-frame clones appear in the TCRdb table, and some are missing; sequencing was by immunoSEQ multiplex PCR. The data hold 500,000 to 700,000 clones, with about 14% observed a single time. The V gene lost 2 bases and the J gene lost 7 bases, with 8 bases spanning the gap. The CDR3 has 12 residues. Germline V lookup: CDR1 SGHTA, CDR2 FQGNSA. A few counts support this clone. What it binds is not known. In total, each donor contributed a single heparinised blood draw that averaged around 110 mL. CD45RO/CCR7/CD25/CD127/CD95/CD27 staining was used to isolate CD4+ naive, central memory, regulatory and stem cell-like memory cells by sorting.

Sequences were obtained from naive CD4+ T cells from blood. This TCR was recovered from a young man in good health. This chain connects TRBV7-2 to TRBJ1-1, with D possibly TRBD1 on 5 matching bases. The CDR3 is CASSLRGGEAFF. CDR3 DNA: TGTGCCAGCAGCTTAAGGGGCGGTGAAGCTTTCTTT. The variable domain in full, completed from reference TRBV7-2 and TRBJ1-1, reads GAGVSQSPSNKVTEKGKDVELRCDPISGHTALYWYRQSLGQGLEFLIYFQGNSAPDKSGLPSDRFSAERTGGSVSTLTIQRTQQEDSAVYLCASSLRGGEAFFGQGTRLTVV.